This entry describes one T cell receptor beta chain. This clone was detected only a few times. Its specific antigen is unknown. Per-base qualities were not stored, and no clone one base away is much larger. Using the deep immunoSEQ assay, TCR CDR3 regions were amplified from genomic DNA by multiplex PCR. For each cell subset, the extracted genomic DNA was distributed evenly across all wells of several immunoSEQ 96-well plates, and each plate served as one replicate. Each replicate PCR for sorted subsets received approximately 200 ng genomic DNA, equal to tens of thousands of T cell genomes. Purified libraries were quantified with a Qubit 3.0 fluorometer, sized on a Bioanalyzer 2100, and re-quantified with the KAPA Library Quantification kit. Every immunoSEQ 96-well plate was sequenced on a dedicated single-read 150-cycle Illumina NextSeq 550 flow cell. Per the authors' processing: Because only junctional sequences without quality scores were contained in the immunoSEQ output, filtering matching that applied to full-length reads could not be performed. To assign V/J genes and CDR3, sequences were annotated using PyIR, a Python wrapper for IgBLAST v1.9, with IMGT germline references. Reads were removed for weak V/J assignments (E-value above 1e-6), missing CDR3, stop codons, out-of-frame junctions, or ambiguous translated residues. V3J clonotypes were defined as sequences sharing an identical inferred V gene, J gene, and CDR3 amino acid sequence. The percentage overlap between two repertoires was calculated by dividing the number of shared unique clonotypes by the size of the smaller repertoire. Repertoire richness was assessed with RTK rarefaction, the Chao1 estimator, and Recon v2.1 estimates of unobserved clonotypes. Generation probabilities for all TCRbeta clonotypes obtained by the gDNA method from several donors were computed using OLGA. TCRdb mirrors the immuneACCESS table, restricted to in-frame sequences. Some clones are absent from its copies; in checked studies, under half trace to an unresolved V gene, and the reason for the others is unknown. V and J calls and clone size are copied from that table; D and trimming were computed from the DNA. Counted in this sample were about 360,000 clones; about 70% of them appeared once. The top ten constitute more than 9% of the sample.

The entry originates in a study of shared clonotypes between healthy human individuals (dated by TCRdb to the early 2020s). At the level of the whole study: A couple of women and a few men aged 18 to 49 years were included in the cohort. For each donor, CD4 naive and CD4 memory were each given three plates, CD8 naive was given two plates, and CD8 memory was given one plate. The study deeply sequenced blood TCR repertoires of five healthy adults to estimate repertoire size and the extent of clonotype sharing between individuals. Between about 0.8 and 8.9 billion PBMCs per donor were obtained by leukapheresis. Libraries were prepared and TCR repertoires were sequenced by different laboratories using diverse techniques, in order to increase sequencing depth and limit assay-specific biases. Paper-wide results and their limitations: Sharing across a few donors was observed for about 5% of naive CD4, less than 4% of naive CD8, over 2% of memory CD4, and about 0.4% of memory CD8 clonotypes. Pairwise subsampling indicated that sequencing depth was expected to affect the degree of clonotype sharing among donors. Because the study included only a small number of donors, the genetic and exposure-history diversity represented was limited. Higher generation probabilities were observed for clonotypes shared by all four sorted-subset donors than for non-shared clonotypes. Only blood was sampled, and tissue TCR repertoires likely differ from those in blood. Larger estimated clonotype richness was generally found for naive subsets than for memory subsets. Incomplete sequencing was indicated by rarefaction of sorted-subset datasets, despite the large sequencing depth.

The CDR3 has 13 amino acids, counting the end cysteine and phenylalanine. Only the CDR3 DNA stays, 39 bases, in frame from base 1. CDR1 and CDR2, per the germline V gene (reference sequence), are LNHNV and YYDKDF. Relative to germline, V is 6 bases shorter and J is 1 base shorter, with 4 bases between their ends. Healthy HIV-negative adults with no recently reported acute infections or vaccinations were included as donors. Every donor was a Caucasian adult residing in Nashville, Tennessee, USA. CD4+ T cells were enriched by magnetic negative selection, after which naive cells were positively selected on CD45RA and the negative fraction was taken as the memory subset. Blood was obtained by leukapheresis, after which PBMCs were separated by Ficoll-Histopaque density gradient centrifugation and cryopreserved in liquid nitrogen vapor phase. Analytical flow cytometry was used to check the purity and quantity of each magnetically sorted T cell population. Genomic DNA was isolated from each sorted fraction and quantified by UV absorbance on a Nanodrop 2000c.

The V and J segments used are TRBV15 and TRBJ2-6, with the D gene call left open. The sequence was collected from a young man in good health. Sequencing used memory CD4+ T cells sorted from blood. This specimen's cell subset or site label, per the study, means: CD45RA-negative fraction. The CDR3 here reads CATRGSGANVLTF. The nucleotides read TGTGCCACCAGAGGATCTGGGGCCAACGTCCTGACTTTC.